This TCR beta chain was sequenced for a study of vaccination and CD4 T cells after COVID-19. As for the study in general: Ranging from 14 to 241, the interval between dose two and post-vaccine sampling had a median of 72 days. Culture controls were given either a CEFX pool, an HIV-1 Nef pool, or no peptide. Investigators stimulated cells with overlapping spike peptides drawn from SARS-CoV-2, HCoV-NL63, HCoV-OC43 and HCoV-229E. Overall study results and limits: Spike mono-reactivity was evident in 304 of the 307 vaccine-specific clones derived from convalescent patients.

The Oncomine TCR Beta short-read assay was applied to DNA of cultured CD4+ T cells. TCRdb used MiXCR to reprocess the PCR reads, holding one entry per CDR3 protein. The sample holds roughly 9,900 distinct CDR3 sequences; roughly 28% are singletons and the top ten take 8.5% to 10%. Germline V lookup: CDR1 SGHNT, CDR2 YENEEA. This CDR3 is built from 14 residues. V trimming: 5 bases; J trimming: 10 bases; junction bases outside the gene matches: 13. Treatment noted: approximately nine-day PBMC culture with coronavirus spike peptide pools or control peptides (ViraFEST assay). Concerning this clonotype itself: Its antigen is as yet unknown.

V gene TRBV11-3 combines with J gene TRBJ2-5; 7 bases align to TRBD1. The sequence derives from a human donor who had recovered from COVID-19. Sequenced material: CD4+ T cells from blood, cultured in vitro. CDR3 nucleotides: TGTGCCAGCAGCACCCGACAGGCTCCAGGGGGCCAGTACTTC. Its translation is CASSTRQAPGGQYF.